The following is a T cell receptor (beta chain) sequence with its context. This record belongs to a study of shared clonotypes between healthy human individuals. Donors included only healthy HIV-negative adults lacking recent acute infections or vaccinations. CD4+ cells underwent separation, giving CD45RA+ naive and CD45RA-negative memory subsets. The ends were cut back, 4 bases at V and 3 bases at J, with 9 bases in the middle. The CDR3 covers 13 residues. Germline V CDR1 and CDR2: SGHNT, YYREEE (reference sequence). Genomic DNA (from each subset) was split evenly across several immunoSEQ plates. Assay used: immunoSEQ multiplex PCR; TCRdb lists only in-frame clones, some missing. The sample includes over 2 million clones, 85% to 95% seen only once; the top ten take 0.3% to 0.4%.

The rearrangement uses TRBV5-4 and TRBJ2-3; D gene ambiguous. This sequence originates from a man in his late teens or twenties in good health. Some clones in this sample may be carry-over from other donors' samples. Sequenced material: naive CD4+ T cells from PBMCs. Subset noted: CD45RA+ positively selected. The CDR3 here is CASSDLGTDTQYF. DNA for the CDR3: TGTGCCAGCAGCGATCTTGGGACAGATACGCAGTATTTT.